The T cell receptor beta chain described here comes from a study of technical replicates of blood from four donors (dated 2017 in TCRdb). The CDR3 numbers 13 residues from cysteine through phenylalanine. Of the read, only the CDR3 DNA is kept; its 39 bases are in frame from base 1. Cut back by 3 bases and 0 bases, the V and J ends lie 6 bases apart. The germline V gene supplies CDR1 SGDLS and CDR2 YYNGEE. With respect to this clone: This receptor's antigen is unknown. No base quality values were provided; no much bigger clone lies one nucleotide off.

The library was built by means of the immunoSEQ multiplex PCR assay. The table was pulled from immuneACCESS by TCRdb, which kept in-frame rearrangements only. Such tables lose some clones; where checked, under half of the loss comes from unresolved V genes, and the rest has no known cause. The sample includes approximately 12,000 clones, with 65% to 85% observed a single time. The top ten clonotypes cover 13% to 15% of the sample. The chain links TRBV9 with TRBJ2-5; the D segment cannot be called with confidence. The material sequenced was PBMCs. This TCR derives from a human donor in good health. The DNA sequence is TGTGCCAGCAGCGGGTCGGACCAAGAGACCCAGTACTTC. This is translated as CASSGSDQETQYF.